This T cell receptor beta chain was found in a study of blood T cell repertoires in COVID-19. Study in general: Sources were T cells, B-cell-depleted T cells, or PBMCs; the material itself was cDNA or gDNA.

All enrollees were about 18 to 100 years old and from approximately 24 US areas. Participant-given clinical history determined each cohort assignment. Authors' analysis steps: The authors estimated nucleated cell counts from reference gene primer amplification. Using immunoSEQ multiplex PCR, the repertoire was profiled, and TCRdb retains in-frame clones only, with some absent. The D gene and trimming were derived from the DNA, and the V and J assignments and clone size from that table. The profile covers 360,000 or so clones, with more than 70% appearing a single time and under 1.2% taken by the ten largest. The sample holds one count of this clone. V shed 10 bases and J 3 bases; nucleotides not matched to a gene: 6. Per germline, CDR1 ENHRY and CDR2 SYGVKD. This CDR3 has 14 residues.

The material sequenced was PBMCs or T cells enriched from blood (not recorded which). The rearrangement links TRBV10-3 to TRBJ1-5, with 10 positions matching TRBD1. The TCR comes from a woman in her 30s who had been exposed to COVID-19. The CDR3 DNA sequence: TGTGCCACCCGACAGGGGGCAGACAATCAGCCCCAGCATTTT. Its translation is CATRQGADNQPQHF.